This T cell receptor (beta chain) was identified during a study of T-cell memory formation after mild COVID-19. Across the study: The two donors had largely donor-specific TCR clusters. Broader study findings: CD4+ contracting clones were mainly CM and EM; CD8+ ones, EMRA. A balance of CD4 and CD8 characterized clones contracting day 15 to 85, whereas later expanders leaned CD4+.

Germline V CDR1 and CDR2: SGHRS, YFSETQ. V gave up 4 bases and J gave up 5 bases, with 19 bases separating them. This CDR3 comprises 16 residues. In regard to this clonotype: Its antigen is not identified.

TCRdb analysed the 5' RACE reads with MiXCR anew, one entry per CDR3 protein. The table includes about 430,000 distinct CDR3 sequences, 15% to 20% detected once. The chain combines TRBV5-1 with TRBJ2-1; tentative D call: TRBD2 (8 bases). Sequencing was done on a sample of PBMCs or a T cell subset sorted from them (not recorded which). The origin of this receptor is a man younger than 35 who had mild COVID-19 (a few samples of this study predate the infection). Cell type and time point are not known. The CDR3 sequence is CASSQGGTAGDNEQFF. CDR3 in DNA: TGCGCCAGCAGCCAGGGGGGGACAGCGGGAGACAATGAGCAGTTCTTC. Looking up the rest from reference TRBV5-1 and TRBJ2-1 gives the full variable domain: KAGVTQTPRYLIKTRGQQVTLSCSPISGHRSVSWYQQTPGQGLQFLFEYFSETQRNKGNFPGRFSGRQFSNSRSEMNVSTLELGDSALYLCASSQGGTAGDNEQFFGPGTRLTVL.